Here is one T cell receptor (beta chain) with its context. What antigen it recognizes has not been identified. Base qualities are missing; no much larger clone stands one base away. Between the V and J ends, shortened by 3 bases and 8 bases respectively, the junction contains 16 bases. The CDR3 has 14 amino acids, counting the end cysteine and phenylalanine. Only the CDR3 DNA is retained, 42 bases long and in frame from the first base. Based on the germline V gene (reference sequence), the CDR1 and CDR2 sequences are MNHEY and SMNVEV. This sample is drawn from a study of blood T cell repertoires in COVID-19 (dated by TCRdb to the early 2020s). Describing the broader study: Samples from collaborators originated in the United States, Italy and Spain and spanned both the acute and convalescent phases of COVID-19. The material from the prospective study consisted of cDNA or gDNA derived from T cells, B-cell-depleted T cells, or PBMCs. Deeply sampled blood TCRbeta repertoires from subjects exposed to, actively infected with, or recovered from COVID-19 were included in the dataset. The repertoires were made available in a free public database intended to serve as a resource for research on the immune response to SARS-CoV-2. The samples were drawn from the first 160 participants of the ongoing ImmuneRACE study and from some 1,300 subjects provided by 6 global collaborators. The sample metadata nearly always contained a de-identified subject ID, COVID-19 status, age in years and sex. Where available, HLA class I and class II types were obtained from metadata supplied by the sample provider rather than from assay-based typing.

The collaborating institutions used their own protocols to collect whole blood in K2EDTA tubes. Collaborator samples were shipped for TCRbeta analysis as frozen whole blood, isolated PBMCs, or DNA extracted from either sample type. Results the study describes overall, beyond this receptor: The quantity of clinical and demographic metadata differed by source and by participant and was supplied without curation.

TCRbeta CDR3 regions were amplified from genomic DNA by means of the immunoSEQ Assay, a bias-controlled multiplex PCR. The paper's data handling went like this. Within the assay, amplification of reference gene primers was used to estimate how many nucleated cells each sample contained. To quantify the absolute abundance of each unique TCRbeta CDR3 rearrangement, sequence reads were collapsed and filtered. For each sample, productive Simpson clonality was calculated as the square root of Simpson's diversity index across productive rearrangements. Not all clones reach the TCRdb copy of this immuneACCESS table, which keeps in-frame sequences only. Checked studies attribute under half of the gap to unresolved V genes and leave the rest unexplained. Clone size and V and J calls were adopted from that table, with D and trimming inferred from the DNA. The sample includes over 400,000 clones, with 80% to 90% observed a single time. The top ten clonotypes cover approximately 3.2% of the sample.

The source material was peripheral blood. The sequence derives from a human donor in a cohort sampled during active COVID-19. The chain is assembled from TRBV27 and TRBJ1-2, and the D gene may be TRBD1, 5 bases matching. The CDR3 region: CASSFHGGTEGYTF. The nucleotide sequence reads TGTGCCAGCAGTTTTCACGGGGGTACGGAAGGCTACACCTTC.